The rows below give T cell receptor beta chains drawn from one sample of a study of T cells in Graves' hyperthyroidism and ophthalmopathy. One entry per CDR3 protein results from TCRdb running MiXCR on the multiplex PCR reads. Of roughly 57,000 distinct CDR3 sequences listed, roughly half are singletons. The sequenced sample was blood. Receptors originate from a woman aged 55-70 years with Graves' ophthalmopathy. Both conserved end residues are part of each CDR3. Each record gives: D gene, CDR3 length, clone size, V gene, J gene, CDR3 protein, CDR3 DNA. The D gene is left open where the match is weak. Rows may omit the clone size; those that give it use once, few, many or a size class.

d_call: NA
cdr3_length: 13
clone_size: NA
v_call: TRBV7-7
j_call: TRBJ1-1
cdr3_aa: CASSLSEDTEALF
cdr3_nt: TGTGCTAGCAGCTTGTCGGAAGACACTGAAGCTCTCTTT

d_call: TRBD1
cdr3_length: 16
clone_size: many
v_call: TRBV7-2
j_call: TRBJ2-7
cdr3_aa: CASSLTTGTGGSEQYF
cdr3_nt: TGTGCCAGCAGCTTGACTACCGGGACAGGGGGGTCCGAGCAGTACTTC

d_call: TRBD2
cdr3_length: 16
clone_size: NA
v_call: TRBV24-1
j_call: TRBJ2-3
cdr3_aa: CATSDERGGDTDMQYF
cdr3_nt: TGTGCCACCAGCGATGAGCGGGGGGGGGACACAGATATGCAGTATTTT

d_call: TRBD1
cdr3_length: 14
clone_size: NA
v_call: TRBV7-2
j_call: TRBJ1-4
cdr3_aa: CASSFDRGNGKLFF
cdr3_nt: TGTGCCAGCAGCTTCGACAGGGGGAATGGAAAACTGTTTTTT

d_call: TRBD1
cdr3_length: 15
clone_size: NA
v_call: TRBV12-3/TRBV12-4
j_call: TRBJ1-6
cdr3_aa: CASSFRGTANSPLHF
cdr3_nt: TGTGCCAGCAGTTTCCGTGGGACAGCGAATTCACCCCTCCACTTT

d_call: NA
cdr3_length: 15
clone_size: many
v_call: TRBV6-1
j_call: TRBJ2-7
cdr3_aa: CASSEAGIASYEQYF
cdr3_nt: TGTGCCAGCAGTGAAGCCGGGATAGCCTCCTACGAGCAGTACTTC

d_call: TRBD1
cdr3_length: 16
clone_size: few
v_call: TRBV20-1
j_call: TRBJ1-6
cdr3_aa: CSASSPEPGGSSPLHF
cdr3_nt: TGCAGTGCTAGCAGCCCCGAGCCAGGGGGATCTTCACCCCTCCACTTT

d_call: TRBD1
cdr3_length: 14
clone_size: NA
v_call: TRBV20-1
j_call: TRBJ2-2
cdr3_aa: CSARGQGDTGELFF
cdr3_nt: TGCAGTGCTAGGGGTCAGGGGGACACCGGGGAGCTGTTTTTT

d_call: NA
cdr3_length: 15
clone_size: NA
v_call: TRBV4-2
j_call: TRBJ1-2
cdr3_aa: CASSPEFDQGYGYTF
cdr3_nt: TGTGCCAGCAGCCCTGAATTTGACCAGGGTTATGGTTACACCTTC

d_call: TRBD1
cdr3_length: 15
clone_size: NA
v_call: TRBV7-9
j_call: TRBJ2-2
cdr3_aa: CASSLGQGNTGELFF
cdr3_nt: TGTGCCAGCAGCTTGGGACAGGGCAACACCGGGGAGCTGTTTTTT

d_call: NA
cdr3_length: 14
clone_size: NA
v_call: TRBV5-1
j_call: TRBJ1-5
cdr3_aa: CASSYGTSAETQHF
cdr3_nt: TGCGCCAGCAGCTACGGGACTAGCGCGGAGACCCAGCATTTT

d_call: NA
cdr3_length: 15
clone_size: NA
v_call: TRBV12-3/TRBV12-4
j_call: TRBJ1-2
cdr3_aa: CASRATIGTADGYTF
cdr3_nt: TGTGCCAGCAGGGCTACCATCGGGACCGCAGATGGCTACACCTTC

d_call: NA
cdr3_length: 14
clone_size: many
v_call: TRBV18
j_call: TRBJ2-1
cdr3_aa: CASSPPEGYNEQFF
cdr3_nt: TGTGCCAGCTCACCACCTGAAGGATACAATGAGCAGTTCTTC

d_call: NA
cdr3_length: 13
clone_size: NA
v_call: TRBV7-3
j_call: TRBJ1-2
cdr3_aa: CASSLSGSGGYTF
cdr3_nt: TGTGCCAGCAGCTTAAGCGGCTCGGGTGGCTACACCTTC

d_call: TRBD1
cdr3_length: 14
clone_size: NA
v_call: TRBV24-1
j_call: TRBJ1-2
cdr3_aa: CATSDPGQGYGYTF
cdr3_nt: TGTGCCACCAGTGACCCGGGACAGGGTTATGGCTACACCTTC

d_call: TRBD1
cdr3_length: 15
clone_size: NA
v_call: TRBV10-3
j_call: TRBJ2-7
cdr3_aa: CAISDSTGSFYEQYF
cdr3_nt: TGTGCCATCAGTGACTCGACAGGGTCTTTCTACGAGCAGTACTTC

d_call: NA
cdr3_length: 14
clone_size: NA
v_call: TRBV10-3
j_call: TRBJ2-1
cdr3_aa: CAISEVTSINEQFF
cdr3_nt: TGTGCCATCAGCGAAGTAACTAGTATCAATGAGCAGTTCTTC

d_call: NA
cdr3_length: 15
clone_size: few
v_call: TRBV27
j_call: TRBJ2-1
cdr3_aa: CASSLDSPAYNEQFF
cdr3_nt: TGTGCCAGCAGTTTAGACAGCCCGGCCTACAATGAGCAGTTCTTC

d_call: TRBD2
cdr3_length: 19
clone_size: NA
v_call: TRBV27
j_call: TRBJ2-7
cdr3_aa: CASSSIGGLAGQSSYEQYF
cdr3_nt: TGTGCCAGCAGTTCAATAGGGGGACTAGCGGGACAAAGCTCCTACGAGCAGTACTTC

d_call: TRBD2
cdr3_length: 16
clone_size: few
v_call: TRBV5-4
j_call: TRBJ2-1
cdr3_aa: CASSETSGSIYNEQFF
cdr3_nt: TGTGCCAGCTCAGAGACTAGCGGGAGCATCTACAATGAGCAGTTCTTC

d_call: NA
cdr3_length: 16
clone_size: NA
v_call: TRBV7-9
j_call: TRBJ2-6
cdr3_aa: CASSLGVASGANVLTF
cdr3_nt: TGTGCCAGCAGCTTAGGTGTTGCCTCTGGGGCCAACGTCCTGACTTTC

d_call: TRBD1
cdr3_length: 15
clone_size: NA
v_call: TRBV6-5
j_call: TRBJ1-4
cdr3_aa: CASSYWTGHNEKLFF
cdr3_nt: TGTGCCAGCAGTTACTGGACAGGGCACAATGAAAAACTGTTTTTT

d_call: TRBD1
cdr3_length: 13
clone_size: many
v_call: TRBV2
j_call: TRBJ1-5
cdr3_aa: CASRGQGNQPQHF
cdr3_nt: TGTGCCAGCAGGGGACAGGGCAATCAGCCCCAGCATTTT

d_call: TRBD1
cdr3_length: 13
clone_size: NA
v_call: TRBV13
j_call: TRBJ1-2
cdr3_aa: CASGLGRGRGYTF
cdr3_nt: TGTGCTAGCGGCTTAGGCAGGGGGCGCGGCTACACCTTC

d_call: TRBD1
cdr3_length: 13
clone_size: NA
v_call: TRBV19
j_call: TRBJ1-1
cdr3_aa: CASRIQGCTEACF
cdr3_nt: TGTGCCAGTAGGATACAGGGGTGCACTGAAGCTTGCTTT

d_call: TRBD2
cdr3_length: 15
clone_size: many
v_call: TRBV7-9
j_call: TRBJ2-2
cdr3_aa: CASSLSGGDTGELFF
cdr3_nt: TGTGCCAGCAGCTTATCGGGGGGGGACACCGGGGAGCTGTTTTTT

d_call: NA
cdr3_length: 15
clone_size: many
v_call: TRBV9
j_call: TRBJ1-3
cdr3_aa: CASSATGLSGNTIYF
cdr3_nt: TGTGCCAGCAGTGCTACTGGACTCTCTGGAAACACCATATATTTT

d_call: TRBD1
cdr3_length: 15
clone_size: NA
v_call: TRBV5-1
j_call: TRBJ1-5
cdr3_aa: CASSLTGTGSQPQHF
cdr3_nt: TGCGCCAGCAGCTTAACCGGGACAGGGAGTCAGCCCCAGCATTTT

d_call: NA
cdr3_length: 15
clone_size: many
v_call: TRBV5-1
j_call: TRBJ2-1
cdr3_aa: CASSLVGGGGGEQFF
cdr3_nt: TGCGCCAGCAGCTTGGTTGGGGGAGGGGGCGGTGAGCAGTTCTTC

d_call: NA
cdr3_length: 14
clone_size: NA
v_call: TRBV20-1
j_call: TRBJ1-6
cdr3_aa: CSAVGGTYNSPLHF
cdr3_nt: TGCAGTGCGGTCGGTGGGACGTATAATTCACCCCTCCACTTT

d_call: NA
cdr3_length: 16
clone_size: many
v_call: TRBV20-1
j_call: TRBJ2-6
cdr3_aa: CSARGPGSAGANVLTF
cdr3_nt: TGCAGTGCTAGAGGCCCGGGTTCGGCAGGGGCCAACGTCCTGACTTTC

d_call: NA
cdr3_length: 13
clone_size: once
v_call: TRBV6-2/TRBV6-3
j_call: TRBJ2-5
cdr3_aa: CASSLAPYNEKYF
cdr3_nt: TGTGCCAGCAGTTTGGCCCCCTACAATGAAAAGTACTTC

d_call: TRBD2
cdr3_length: 15
clone_size: NA
v_call: TRBV20-1
j_call: TRBJ2-1
cdr3_aa: CSAREASGGAYEQFF
cdr3_nt: TGCAGTGCTAGGGAGGCTAGCGGGGGGGCGTATGAGCAGTTCTTC

d_call: TRBD2
cdr3_length: 15
clone_size: once
v_call: TRBV15
j_call: TRBJ2-7
cdr3_aa: CATSRGAGISYEQYF
cdr3_nt: TGTGCCACCAGCAGAGGAGCGGGGATCTCCTACGAGCAGTACTTC

d_call: TRBD1
cdr3_length: 14
clone_size: NA
v_call: TRBV20-1
j_call: TRBJ2-3
cdr3_aa: CSAPDRRSTDTQYF
cdr3_nt: TGCAGTGCTCCGGACAGGCGAAGCACAGATACGCAGTATTTT

d_call: TRBD2
cdr3_length: 17
clone_size: NA
v_call: TRBV20-1
j_call: TRBJ2-1
cdr3_aa: CSARGTSGRFSYNEQFF
cdr3_nt: TGCAGTGCTAGGGGGACTAGCGGGAGGTTCTCCTACAATGAGCAGTTCTTC

d_call: NA
cdr3_length: 13
clone_size: many
v_call: TRBV27
j_call: TRBJ1-1
cdr3_aa: CASSLAQYTEAFF
cdr3_nt: TGTGCCAGCAGTTTGGCACAGTACACTGAAGCTTTCTTT

d_call: NA
cdr3_length: 15
clone_size: many
v_call: TRBV6-5
j_call: TRBJ1-4
cdr3_aa: CASSYSGSPNEKLFF
cdr3_nt: TGTGCCAGCAGTTACTCGGGGAGCCCGAATGAAAAACTGTTTTTT

d_call: NA
cdr3_length: 13
clone_size: NA
v_call: TRBV5-1
j_call: TRBJ1-2
cdr3_aa: CASSSGLSDGYTF
cdr3_nt: TGCGCCAGCAGCTCGGGGCTCAGTGATGGCTACACCTTC

d_call: NA
cdr3_length: 15
clone_size: many
v_call: TRBV20-1
j_call: TRBJ2-7
cdr3_aa: CSARDGASITQEQYF
cdr3_nt: TGCAGTGCTAGAGATGGCGCTAGCATTACACAAGAGCAGTACTTC

d_call: TRBD2
cdr3_length: 16
clone_size: many
v_call: TRBV7-2
j_call: TRBJ2-7
cdr3_aa: CASSLVGTSGDYEQYF
cdr3_nt: TGTGCCAGCAGCTTAGTAGGGACTAGCGGGGACTACGAGCAGTACTTC

d_call: NA
cdr3_length: 16
clone_size: many
v_call: TRBV6-5
j_call: TRBJ2-6
cdr3_aa: CASSYSSGSGANVLTF
cdr3_nt: TGTGCCAGCAGTTACTCTTCGGGCTCTGGGGCCAACGTCCTGACTTTC

d_call: NA
cdr3_length: 13
clone_size: NA
v_call: TRBV7-2
j_call: TRBJ2-5
cdr3_aa: CASSLGKQETQYF
cdr3_nt: TGTGCCAGCAGTCTAGGGAAACAAGAGACCCAGTACTTC

d_call: NA
cdr3_length: 17
clone_size: many
v_call: TRBV7-6
j_call: TRBJ2-2
cdr3_aa: CASSLGNGATNTGELFF
cdr3_nt: TGTGCCAGCAGCTTAGGGAACGGGGCCACGAACACCGGGGAGCTGTTTTTT

d_call: NA
cdr3_length: 17
clone_size: NA
v_call: TRBV19
j_call: TRBJ2-1
cdr3_aa: CASRPTSTGTAFREQFF
cdr3_nt: TGTGCCAGTAGACCTACTAGCACAGGGACAGCTTTCCGTGAGCAGTTCTTC

d_call: TRBD1
cdr3_length: 17
clone_size: NA
v_call: TRBV20-1
j_call: TRBJ2-7
cdr3_aa: CSAQATPGTGGGYEQYF
cdr3_nt: TGCAGTGCTCAAGCTACTCCCGGGACAGGGGGGGGTTACGAGCAGTACTTC

d_call: NA
cdr3_length: 13
clone_size: NA
v_call: TRBV5-4
j_call: TRBJ2-1
cdr3_aa: CASSLTDSNEQFF
cdr3_nt: TGTGCCAGCAGCTTGACAGATAGCAATGAGCAGTTCTTC

d_call: NA
cdr3_length: 12
clone_size: NA
v_call: TRBV6-2/TRBV6-3
j_call: TRBJ2-7
cdr3_aa: CASSPNTGWQYF
cdr3_nt: TGTGCCAGCAGTCCGAATACCGGGTGGCAGTACTTC

d_call: NA
cdr3_length: 18
clone_size: NA
v_call: TRBV7-2
j_call: TRBJ2-6
cdr3_aa: CASSLEGNYFSGANVLTF
cdr3_nt: TGTGCCAGCAGCTTAGAGGGGAATTATTTCTCTGGGGCCAACGTCCTGACTTTC

d_call: TRBD1
cdr3_length: 13
clone_size: NA
v_call: TRBV4-3
j_call: TRBJ1-2
cdr3_aa: CASSLTGIEGYTF
cdr3_nt: TGCGCCAGCAGCCTGACAGGGATTGAGGGCTACACCTTC

d_call: NA
cdr3_length: 16
clone_size: many
v_call: TRBV20-1
j_call: TRBJ1-2
cdr3_aa: CSARDLVVGGQGGYTF
cdr3_nt: TGCAGTGCTAGAGACCTAGTGGTGGGGGGCCAGGGGGGCTACACCTTC

d_call: NA
cdr3_length: 11
clone_size: few
v_call: TRBV20-1
j_call: TRBJ2-5
cdr3_aa: CSASARQTQYF
cdr3_nt: TGCAGTGCTAGTGCGAGACAGACCCAGTACTTC

d_call: TRBD2
cdr3_length: 15
clone_size: NA
v_call: TRBV10-1
j_call: TRBJ2-1
cdr3_aa: CASSFGLAGEDEQFF
cdr3_nt: TGCGCCAGCAGTTTTGGACTAGCGGGAGAGGATGAGCAGTTCTTC

d_call: TRBD2
cdr3_length: 14
clone_size: medium-sized
v_call: TRBV29-1
j_call: TRBJ2-1
cdr3_aa: CSVTGLAGGDEQFF
cdr3_nt: TGCAGCGTGACGGGACTAGCGGGAGGGGATGAGCAGTTCTTC

d_call: NA
cdr3_length: 13
clone_size: few
v_call: TRBV6-4
j_call: TRBJ2-2
cdr3_aa: CASSAGNTGELFF
cdr3_nt: TGTGCCAGCAGTGCAGGGAACACCGGGGAGCTGTTTTTT

d_call: NA
cdr3_length: 13
clone_size: NA
v_call: TRBV7-2
j_call: TRBJ2-2
cdr3_aa: CASSFGSGGELFF
cdr3_nt: TGTGCCAGCAGCTTCGGGTCGGGAGGGGAGCTGTTTTTT

d_call: NA
cdr3_length: 17
clone_size: once
v_call: TRBV4-2
j_call: TRBJ1-3
cdr3_aa: CASSQAPTGSSGNTVYF
cdr3_nt: TGTGCCAGCAGCCAAGCCCCCACAGGGAGCTCTGGAAACACCGTATATTTT

d_call: TRBD1
cdr3_length: 16
clone_size: once
v_call: TRBV5-1
j_call: TRBJ1-2
cdr3_aa: CASRTAQETGGHGYTF
cdr3_nt: TGCGCCAGCAGGACAGCACAAGAGACAGGGGGCCATGGCTACACCTTC

d_call: TRBD2
cdr3_length: 13
clone_size: NA
v_call: TRBV29-1
j_call: TRBJ2-3
cdr3_aa: CSVVIAGPDTQYF
cdr3_nt: TGCAGCGTTGTTATAGCGGGACCAGATACGCAGTATTTT